The clone carrying this TCR beta chain has a handful of counts. Its cognate antigen is unknown. These data are taken from a study of T cells after yellow fever vaccination. The CDR3 covers 14 residues. The V and J ends lost 2 bases and 8 bases, in that order; junction bases with no gene match: 5. CDR1 and CDR2 from the germline V gene are DFQATT and SNEGSKA (reference sequence). Notes on the study in general: Across the CD4 and CD8 compartments, a small share of clonotypes was present in both.

One entry per CDR3 protein results from TCRdb running MiXCR on the 5' RACE reads. The sample has about 160,000 distinct CDR3 sequences; 6.5% to 8.5% are singletons. The chain couples TRBV20-1 to TRBJ2-1; the match to TRBD2 covers 11 bases. Sequencing was performed on CD4+ T cells sorted from PBMCs, taken roughly 5 days after the first yellow fever vaccination. This TCR derives from a man younger than 35 who received the YFV17D yellow fever vaccine. CDR3 sequence (DNA): TGCAGTGCTAGAAATAGCGGGGGGGTGGATGAGCAGTTCTTC. Its protein is CSARNSGGVDEQFF.